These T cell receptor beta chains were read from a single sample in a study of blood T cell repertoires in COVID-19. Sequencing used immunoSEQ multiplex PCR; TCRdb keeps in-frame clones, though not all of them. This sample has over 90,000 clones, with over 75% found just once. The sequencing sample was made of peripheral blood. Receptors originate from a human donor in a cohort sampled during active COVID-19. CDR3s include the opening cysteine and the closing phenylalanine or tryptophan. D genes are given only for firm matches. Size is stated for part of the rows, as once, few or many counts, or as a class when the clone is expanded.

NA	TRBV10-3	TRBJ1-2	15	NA	TGTGCCATCAGTGAGGTGGCAGGGGCACACTATGGCTACACCTTC	CAISEVAGAHYGYTF
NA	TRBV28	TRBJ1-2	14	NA	TGTGCCAGCAGTTCGTGGGCAGGGGACTATGGCTACACCTTC	CASSSWAGDYGYTF
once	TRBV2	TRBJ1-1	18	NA	TGTGCCAGCAGTGAACCCGCGGGGGAGGGGGACGGGAACACTGAAGCTTTCTTT	CASSEPAGEGDGNTEAFF
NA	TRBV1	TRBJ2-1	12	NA	TGCACCAGCAGCCAAGATCTCAATGAGCAGTTCTTC	CTSSQDLNEQFF
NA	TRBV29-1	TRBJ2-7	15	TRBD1	TGCAGCGTTGAAGCCGGGGACAGAAAGACCTACGAGCAGTACTTC	CSVEAGDRKTYEQYF
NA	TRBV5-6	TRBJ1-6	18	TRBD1	TGTGCCAGCAGCTTGATTCTTCCATTCGGGACAGGGAATTCACCCCTCCACTTT	CASSLILPFGTGNSPLHF
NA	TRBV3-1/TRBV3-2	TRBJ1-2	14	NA	TGTGCCAGCAGCCATGGGCCGGGGGGCTATGGCTACACCTTC	CASSHGPGGYGYTF
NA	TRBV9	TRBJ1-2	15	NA	TGTGCCAGCAGCTCCACGGTAGTTTCGGGTTGGGGCTACACCTTC	CASSSTVVSGWGYTF
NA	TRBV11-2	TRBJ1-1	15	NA	TGTGCCAGCAGCTTAGAAGGGGGGGCGAACACTGAAGCTTTCTTT	CASSLEGGANTEAFF
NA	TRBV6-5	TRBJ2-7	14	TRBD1	TGTGCCAGCACCCGACAGGGGGCCGGGGCCGAGCAGTACTTC	CASTRQGAGAEQYF
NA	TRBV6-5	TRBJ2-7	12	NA	TGTGCCAGCAGAGACGGGGGAAACGAGCAGTACTTC	CASRDGGNEQYF
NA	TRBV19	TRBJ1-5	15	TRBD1	TGTGCCAGCTCCAGACAGGGGCGCCAAGATCAGCCCCAGCATTTT	CASSRQGRQDQPQHF
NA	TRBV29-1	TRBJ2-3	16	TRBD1	TGCAGCGTTGAAGGAGCGACAGGGTATGGGACAGATACGCAGTATTTT	CSVEGATGYGTDTQYF
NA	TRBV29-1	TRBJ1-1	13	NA	TGCAGCGTTGTTCGACAGGTGAACACTGAAGCTTTCTTT	CSVVRQVNTEAFF
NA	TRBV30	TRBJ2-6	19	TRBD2	TGTGCCTGGAGTGTATGGGAGGGAATCAGTTCGTCTGGGGCCAACGTCCTGACTTTC	CAWSVWEGISSSGANVLTF
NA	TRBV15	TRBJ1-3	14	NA	TGTGCCACCTCGGACAGTCGCTCTGGAAACACCATATATTTT	CATSDSRSGNTIYF
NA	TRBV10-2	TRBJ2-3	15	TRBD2	TGCGCCAGCTTGGATGGGCTAGCGGTCACAGATACGCAGTATTTT	CASLDGLAVTDTQYF
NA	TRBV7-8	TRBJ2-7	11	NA	TGTGCCACTCAGGGCTCCTACGAGCAGTACTTC	CATQGSYEQYF
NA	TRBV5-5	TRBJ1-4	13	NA	TGTGCCAGCAGCTTCGGGGGGGACGAAAAACTGTTTTTT	CASSFGGDEKLFF
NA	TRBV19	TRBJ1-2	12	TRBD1	TGTGCCAGTAGTATGGTGGGACAGGGCTACACCTTC	CASSMVGQGYTF
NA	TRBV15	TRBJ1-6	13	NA	TGTGCCACCACAGTAACGTATAATTCACCCCTCCACTTT	CATTVTYNSPLHF
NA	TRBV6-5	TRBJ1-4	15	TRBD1	TGTGCCAGCTCCTCGACAGGGGGCGGTTATGAAAAACTGTTTTTT	CASSSTGGGYEKLFF
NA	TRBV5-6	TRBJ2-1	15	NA	TGTGCCAGCAGCTTGGAAGTCGTGGGCGGGAATGAGCAGTTCTTC	CASSLEVVGGNEQFF
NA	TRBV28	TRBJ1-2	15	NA	TGTGCCAGCACCTCCCCTCAGACAGGACATTATGGCTACACCTTC	CASTSPQTGHYGYTF
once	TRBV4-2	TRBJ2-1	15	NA	TGTGCCAGCAGCCAAGAACTAGGACTATTCTATGAGCAGTTCTTC	CASSQELGLFYEQFF
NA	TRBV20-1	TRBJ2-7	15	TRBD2	TGCAGTGCTAGTCCGATGCTAGCGGGAATCTACGAGCAGTACTTC	CSASPMLAGIYEQYF
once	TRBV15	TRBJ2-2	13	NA	TGTGCCACCAGCAGAAAGGAGGCCGGGGAGCTGTTTTTT	CATSRKEAGELFF
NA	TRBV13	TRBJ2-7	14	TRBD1	TGTGCCAGCAGCTTACGGGGACAGGCCTACGAGCAGTACTTC	CASSLRGQAYEQYF
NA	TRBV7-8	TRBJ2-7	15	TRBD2	TGTGCCAGCAGCTTATTCGTAACGGGAGGCTACGAGCAGTACTTC	CASSLFVTGGYEQYF
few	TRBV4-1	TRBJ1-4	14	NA	TGCGCCAGCAGTCCTCGGGAGGGTGACGAAAAACTGTTTTTT	CASSPREGDEKLFF
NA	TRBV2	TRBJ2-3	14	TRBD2	TGTGCCAGCAGCGACGATCTAGCGGCAGATACGCAGTATTTT	CASSDDLAADTQYF
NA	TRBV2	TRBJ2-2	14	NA	TGTGCCAGCACGAGGGTTTCGAGTACCGGGGAGCTGTTTTTT	CASTRVSSTGELFF
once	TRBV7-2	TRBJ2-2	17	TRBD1	TGTGCCAGCAGCGAACCCCGGGACAGGGGAGGCACCGGGGAGCTGTTTTTT	CASSEPRDRGGTGELFF
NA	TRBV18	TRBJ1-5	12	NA	TGTGCCAGCTCCCTACAGCGGGGGCCCCAGCATTTT	CASSLQRGPQHF
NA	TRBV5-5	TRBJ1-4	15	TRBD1	TGTGCCAGCAGCTTGCCGGGACAGGGGGACGAAAAACTGTTTTTT	CASSLPGQGDEKLFF
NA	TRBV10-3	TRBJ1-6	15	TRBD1	TGTGCCATCAGTGAGAGACAGGGGGAAAATTCACCCCTCCACTTT	CAISERQGENSPLHF
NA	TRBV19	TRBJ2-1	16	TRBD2	TGTGCCAGTAGTTCCCCTTCTAGCGGGGGTGGCAATGAGCAGTTCTTC	CASSSPSSGGGNEQFF
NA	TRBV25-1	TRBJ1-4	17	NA	TGTGCCAGCAGTGAATCGAGGACATCCGCAGGGGTTGAAAAACTGTTTTTT	CASSESRTSAGVEKLFF
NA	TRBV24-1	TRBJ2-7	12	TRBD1	TGTGCCACCGGGACAGATCTAGGGGAGCAGTACTTC	CATGTDLGEQYF
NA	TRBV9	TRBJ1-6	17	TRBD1	TGTGCCAGCAGCGAGAGGTGGGCTGGACAGGGGAATTCACCCCTCCACTTT	CASSERWAGQGNSPLHF
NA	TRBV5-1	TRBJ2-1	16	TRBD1	TGCGCCAGCAGCTTGTTCCCGCAGGGGGCCTACAATGAGCAGTTCTTC	CASSLFPQGAYNEQFF
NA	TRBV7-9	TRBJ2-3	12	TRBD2	TGTGCCAGCAGCTGGGGACTAGAAAGGGCGTATTTT	CASSWGLERAYF
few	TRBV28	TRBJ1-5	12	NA	TGTGCCAGCAGGGACTATAATCAGCCCCAGCATTTT	CASRDYNQPQHF
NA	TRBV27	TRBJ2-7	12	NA	TGTGCCAGCAGTTCCAGTACCTACGAGCAGTACTTC	CASSSSTYEQYF
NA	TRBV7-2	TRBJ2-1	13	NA	TGTGCCAGCAGCTTACCGGGACTCAATGAGCAGTTCTTC	CASSLPGLNEQFF
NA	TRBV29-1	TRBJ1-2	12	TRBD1	TGCAGCGTTCTGCAGGACAGGCGGGCCGGCACCTTC	CSVLQDRRAGTF
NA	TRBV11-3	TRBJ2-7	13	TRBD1	TGTGCCAGCAGCTTGGGGACAGTGGGGGAGCAGTACTTC	CASSLGTVGEQYF
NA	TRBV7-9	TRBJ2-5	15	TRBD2	TGTGCCAGCAGCCCCCCCTTTAGCGGGAGAGAGACCCAGTACTTC	CASSPPFSGRETQYF
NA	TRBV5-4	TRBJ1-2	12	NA	TGTGCCAGCAGCTCGGGGGGCAGGGGCTACACCTTC	CASSSGGRGYTF